There are a few counts of the clone carrying this T cell receptor (beta chain). Its antigen is unidentified. The read gets to within 3 residues of the CDR3 end, and the germline J gene fills in the rest. V lost 8 bases, J lost 3 bases, and 11 bases lay in between. CDR1 and CDR2 from the germline V gene are LNHDA and SQIVND (reference sequence). CDR3 length equals 13 residues. The sample comes from a study of T cell clonality in common variable immunodeficiency. General study points: Common variable immunodeficiency TCR beta sequences reportedly had fewer deletions and N-nucleotide insertions.

The data were produced by immunoSEQ multiplex PCR, yet TCRdb's version contains in-frame clones alone and is incomplete. Listed here are fewer than 40,000 clones without any singletons, the top ten holding more than 4.5%. The gene calls are TRBV19 and TRBJ1-5, with a tentative D call TRBD1 (6 bases). The sequence derives from a human donor with common variable immunodeficiency. Sequencing used peripheral blood mononuclear cells. The part of the CDR3 DNA that was read is TGTGCCAGTGGATGGGACAACAATCAGCCC. Residues: CASGWDNNQP. The whole CDR3 is CASGWDNNQPQHF. Drawing the rest from reference TRBV19 and TRBJ1-5, the complete variable domain is DGGITQSPKYLFRKEGQNVTLSCEQNLNHDAMYWYRQDPGQGLRLIYYSQIVNDFQKGDIAEGYSVSREKKESFPLTVTSAQKNPTAFYLCASGWDNNQPQHFGDGTRLSIL.